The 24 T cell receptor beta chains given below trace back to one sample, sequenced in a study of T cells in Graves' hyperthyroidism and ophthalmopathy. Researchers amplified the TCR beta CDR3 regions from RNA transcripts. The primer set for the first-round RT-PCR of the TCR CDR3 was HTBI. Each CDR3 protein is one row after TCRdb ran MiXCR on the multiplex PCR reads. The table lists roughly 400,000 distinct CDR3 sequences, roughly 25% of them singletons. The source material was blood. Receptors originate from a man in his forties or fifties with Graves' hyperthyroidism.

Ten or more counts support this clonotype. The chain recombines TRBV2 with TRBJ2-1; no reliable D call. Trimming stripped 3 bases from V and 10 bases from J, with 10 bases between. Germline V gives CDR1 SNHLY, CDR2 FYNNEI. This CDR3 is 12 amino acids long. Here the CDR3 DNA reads TGTGCCAGCAGTGATGGTCGTCCCGAGCAGTTCTTC. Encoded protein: CASSDGRPEQFF.

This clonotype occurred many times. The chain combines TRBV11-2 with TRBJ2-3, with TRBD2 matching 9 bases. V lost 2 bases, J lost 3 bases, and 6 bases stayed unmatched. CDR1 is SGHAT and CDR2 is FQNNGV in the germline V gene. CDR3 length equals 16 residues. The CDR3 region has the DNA TGTGCCAGCAGCTTACTACCTAGCGGGACTACAGATACGCAGTATTTT. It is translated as CASSLLPSGTTDTQYF.

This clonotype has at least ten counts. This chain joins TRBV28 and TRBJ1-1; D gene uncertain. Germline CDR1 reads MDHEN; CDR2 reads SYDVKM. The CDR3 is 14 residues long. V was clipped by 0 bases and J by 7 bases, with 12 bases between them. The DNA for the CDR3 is TGTGCCAGCAGTTTATGGGGAGGGCCGAGTGAAGCTTTCTTT. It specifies CASSLWGGPSEAFF.

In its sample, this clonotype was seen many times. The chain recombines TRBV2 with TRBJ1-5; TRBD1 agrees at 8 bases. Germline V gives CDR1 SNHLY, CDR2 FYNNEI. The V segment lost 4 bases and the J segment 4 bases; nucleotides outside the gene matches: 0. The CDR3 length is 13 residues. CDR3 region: CASSGTGNQPQHF. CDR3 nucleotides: TGTGCCAGCAGTGGGACAGGGAATCAGCCCCAGCATTTT.

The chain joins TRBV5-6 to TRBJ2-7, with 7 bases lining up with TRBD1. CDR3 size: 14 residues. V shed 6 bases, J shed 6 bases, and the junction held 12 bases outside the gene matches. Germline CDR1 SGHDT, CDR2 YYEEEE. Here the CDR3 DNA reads TGTGCCAGCACAACCGGACAGGCGTTACCCGAGCAGTACTTC. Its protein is CASTTGQALPEQYF.

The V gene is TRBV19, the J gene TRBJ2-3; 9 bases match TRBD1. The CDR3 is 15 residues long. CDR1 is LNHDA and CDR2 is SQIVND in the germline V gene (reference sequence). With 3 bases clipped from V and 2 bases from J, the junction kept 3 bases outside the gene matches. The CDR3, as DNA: TGTGCCAGTAGTATCGACAGGGGGATCACAGATACGCAGTATTTT. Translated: CASSIDRGITDTQYF.

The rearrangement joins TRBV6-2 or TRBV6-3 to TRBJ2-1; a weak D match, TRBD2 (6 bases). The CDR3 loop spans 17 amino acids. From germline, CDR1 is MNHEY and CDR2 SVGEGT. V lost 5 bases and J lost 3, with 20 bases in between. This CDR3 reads CASSPAVGRDFYNEQFF. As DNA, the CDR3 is TGTGCCAGCAGTCCAGCGGTCGGGCGGGACTTCTACAATGAGCAGTTCTTC.

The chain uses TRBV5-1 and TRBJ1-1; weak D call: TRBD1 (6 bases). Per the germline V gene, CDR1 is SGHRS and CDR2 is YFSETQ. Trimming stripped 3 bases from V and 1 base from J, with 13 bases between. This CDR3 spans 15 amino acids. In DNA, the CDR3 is TGCGCCAGCAGCTCACAGGGATGGGGGAACACTGAAGCTTTCTTT. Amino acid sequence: CASSSQGWGNTEAFF.

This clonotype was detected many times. This CDR3 is CASSAGGPYEQYF. The CDR3 DNA sequence: TGTGCCAGCAGCGCGGGGGGGCCCTACGAGCAGTACTTC. V gene TRBV7-8 combines with J gene TRBJ2-7; 9 bases match TRBD2. Trimming cost V 5 bases and J 2 bases; bases outside gene matches: 1. Germline loops: CDR1 SGHVS, CDR2 FQNEAQ. The CDR3 contains 13 residues.

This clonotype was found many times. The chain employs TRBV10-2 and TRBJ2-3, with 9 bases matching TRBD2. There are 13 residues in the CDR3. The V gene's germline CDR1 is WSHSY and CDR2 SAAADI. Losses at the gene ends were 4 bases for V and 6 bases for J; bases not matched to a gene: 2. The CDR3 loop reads CASSVLAGDTQYF. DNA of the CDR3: TGCGCCAGCAGTGTCCTAGCGGGGGATACGCAGTATTTT.

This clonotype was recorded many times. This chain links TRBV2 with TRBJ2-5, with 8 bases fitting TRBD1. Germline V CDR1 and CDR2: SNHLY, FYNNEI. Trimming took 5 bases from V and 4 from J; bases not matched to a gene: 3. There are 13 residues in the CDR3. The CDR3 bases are TGTGCCAGCAGTTCTACAGGGGGAGAGACCCAGTACTTC. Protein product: CASSSTGGETQYF.

The DNA for the CDR3 is TGTGCCAGCAGTGAGCCGGAAGGCGCTGAAGCTTTCTTT. Amino acid sequence: CASSEPEGAEAFF. The chain is built from TRBV2 and TRBJ1-1; D call uncertain. From germline, CDR1 is SNHLY and CDR2 FYNNEI. Trimming removed 3 bases at V and 6 bases at J, with 11 bases between. The CDR3 contains 13 residues.

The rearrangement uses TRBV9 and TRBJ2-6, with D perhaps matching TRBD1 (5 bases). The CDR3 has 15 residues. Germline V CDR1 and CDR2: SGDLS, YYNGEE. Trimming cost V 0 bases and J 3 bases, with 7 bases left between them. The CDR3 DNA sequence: TGTGCCAGCAGCGTAGGGGGCGGTGGGGCCAACGTCCTGACTTTC. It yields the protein CASSVGGGGANVLTF. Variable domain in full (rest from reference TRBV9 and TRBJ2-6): DSGVTQTPKHLITATGQRVTLRCSPRSGDLSVYWYQQSLDQGLQFLIQYYNGEERAKGNILERFSAQQFPDLHSELNLSSLELGDSALYFCASSVGGGGANVLTFGAGSRLTVL.

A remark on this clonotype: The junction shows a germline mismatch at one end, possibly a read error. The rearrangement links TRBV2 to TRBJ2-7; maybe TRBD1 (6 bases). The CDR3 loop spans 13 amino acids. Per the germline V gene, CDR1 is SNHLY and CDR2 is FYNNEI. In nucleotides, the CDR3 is TGCGCCAGCAGCAGACAGGACTCCTACGAGCAGTACTTC. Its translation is CASSRQDSYEQYF.

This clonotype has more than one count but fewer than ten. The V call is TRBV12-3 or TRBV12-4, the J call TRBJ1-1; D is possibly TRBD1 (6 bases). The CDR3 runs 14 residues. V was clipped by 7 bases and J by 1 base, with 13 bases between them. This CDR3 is CASTQTGRNTEAFF. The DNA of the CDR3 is TGTGCCAGCACCCAGACAGGAAGGAACACTGAAGCTTTCTTT.

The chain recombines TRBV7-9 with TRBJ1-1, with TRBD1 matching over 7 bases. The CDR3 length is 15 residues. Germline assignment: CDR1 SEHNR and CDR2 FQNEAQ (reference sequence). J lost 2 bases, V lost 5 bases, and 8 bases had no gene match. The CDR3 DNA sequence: TGTGCCAGCAGCCCCCGGGACAGAGTAAACACTGAAGCTTTCTTT. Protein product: CASSPRDRVNTEAFF.

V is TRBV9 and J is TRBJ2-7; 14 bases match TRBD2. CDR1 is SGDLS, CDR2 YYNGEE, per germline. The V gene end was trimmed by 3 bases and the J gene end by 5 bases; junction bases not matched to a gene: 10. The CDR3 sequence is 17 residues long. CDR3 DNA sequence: TGTGCCAGCAGCGATGGGACTAGCGGGAGTCCACCGAACGAGCAGTACTTC. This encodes CASSDGTSGSPPNEQYF.

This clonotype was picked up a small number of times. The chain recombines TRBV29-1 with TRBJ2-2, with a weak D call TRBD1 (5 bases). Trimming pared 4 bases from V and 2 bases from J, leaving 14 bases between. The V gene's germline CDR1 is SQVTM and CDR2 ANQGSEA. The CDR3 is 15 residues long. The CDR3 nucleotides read TGCAGCGTTGTGGAGATGGGGCGCAACACCGGGGAGCTGTTTTTT. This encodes CSVVEMGRNTGELFF.

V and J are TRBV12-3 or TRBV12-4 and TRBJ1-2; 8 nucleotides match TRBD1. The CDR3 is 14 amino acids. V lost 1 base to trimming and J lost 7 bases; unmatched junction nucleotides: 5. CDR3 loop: CASSLGQGNPGYTF. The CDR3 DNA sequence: TGTGCCAGCAGTTTAGGACAGGGGAACCCTGGCTACACCTTC.

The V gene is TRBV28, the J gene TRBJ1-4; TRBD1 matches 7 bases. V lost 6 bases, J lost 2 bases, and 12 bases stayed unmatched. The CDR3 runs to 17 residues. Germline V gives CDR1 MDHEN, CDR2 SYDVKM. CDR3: CASRGTVPSGTNEKLFF. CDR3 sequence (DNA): TGTGCCAGCAGAGGGACAGTCCCGAGCGGGACTAATGAAAAACTGTTTTTT.

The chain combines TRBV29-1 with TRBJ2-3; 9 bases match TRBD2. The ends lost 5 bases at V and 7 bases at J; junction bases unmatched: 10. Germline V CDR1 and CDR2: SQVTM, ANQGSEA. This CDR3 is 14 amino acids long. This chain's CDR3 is CSVSEGGRAHTQYF. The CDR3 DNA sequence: TGCAGCGTTAGTGAAGGCGGGAGGGCCCATACGCAGTATTTT.

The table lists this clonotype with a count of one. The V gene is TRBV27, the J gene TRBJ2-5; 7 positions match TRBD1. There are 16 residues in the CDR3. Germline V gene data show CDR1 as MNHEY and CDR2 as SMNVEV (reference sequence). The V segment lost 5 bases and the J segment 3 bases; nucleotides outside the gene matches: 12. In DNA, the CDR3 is TGTGCCAGCAGTGGATACCGGGACAGCGGCGAAGAGACCCAGTACTTC. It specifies CASSGYRDSGEETQYF.

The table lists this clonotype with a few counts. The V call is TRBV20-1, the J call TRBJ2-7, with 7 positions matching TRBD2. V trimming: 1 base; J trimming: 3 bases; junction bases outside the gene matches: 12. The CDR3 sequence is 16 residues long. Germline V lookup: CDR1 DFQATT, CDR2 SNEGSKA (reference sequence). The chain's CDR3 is CSARAGYGGSLYEQYF. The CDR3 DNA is TGCAGTGCTAGAGCAGGGTACGGCGGGAGTCTCTACGAGCAGTACTTC.

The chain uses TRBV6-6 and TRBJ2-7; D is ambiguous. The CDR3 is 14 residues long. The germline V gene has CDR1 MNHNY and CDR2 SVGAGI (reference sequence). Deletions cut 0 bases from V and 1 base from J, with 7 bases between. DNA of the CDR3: TGTGCCAGCAGTTACTCTTGGGGTTCCTACGAGCAGTACTTC. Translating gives CASSYSWGSYEQYF.